This T cell receptor beta chain was profiled in a study of shared clonotypes between healthy human individuals. CDR1 LNHDA and CDR2 SQIVND come from the germline V gene (reference sequence). The length of the CDR3 is 15 residues. The ends were cut back, 3 bases at V and 5 bases at J, with 16 bases in the middle. Several immunoSEQ 96-well plates shared each subset's DNA, each plate a replicate. The protocol was immunoSEQ multiplex PCR, while the TCRdb copy is restricted to in-frame clones and leaves out a portion. The table lists more than 1 million clones, 70% to 80% of them singletons. The chain uses TRBV19 and TRBJ2-5; perhaps TRBD2 as D (6 bases). Sample: memory CD4+ T cells from PBMCs. Subset defined: CD45RA-negative fraction. This clonotype was obtained from a man aged 18 to 29 in good health. Some clones in this sample may be carry-over from other donors' samples. The CDR3 DNA reads TGTGCCAGTAGTATGTCTGGCGGGATAGACGAGACCCAGTACTTC. Its translation is CASSMSGGIDETQYF. Based on the CDR3 plus reference TRBV19 and TRBJ2-5, the full variable domain is DGGITQSPKYLFRKEGQNVTLSCEQNLNHDAMYWYRQDPGQGLRLIYYSQIVNDFQKGDIAEGYSVSREKKESFPLTVTSAQKNPTAFYLCASSMSGGIDETQYFGPGTRLLVL.